This T cell receptor (beta chain) originates from a study of shared clonotypes between healthy human individuals. A remark on this clone: Its antigen is not known.

Each cell subset's genomic DNA was divided evenly among several immunoSEQ plates. In the original processing: Filtering was not the same, since immunoSEQ gave junction-only sequences without quality scores. Repertoires were generated with immunoSEQ multiplex PCR, while TCRdb's copy carries only in-frame clones and drops some. The V and J calls and the clone size are those of that table, but D and trimming were determined from the DNA. The sample carries around 2.3 million clones, 95% recorded once. Broader study findings: Expectations were that clonotype sharing among donors would be affected by sequencing depth.

Germline V gene lookup returns CDR1 MNHEY and CDR2 SVGAGI. V lost 5 bases and J 3 bases, leaving 8 bases between the germline ends. The CDR3 spans 13 residues. The sequencing sample was made of naive CD4+ T cells sorted from blood. Subset: CD45RA+ positively selected. The genes are TRBV6-5 and TRBJ1-3; TRBD1 might be the D (5 bases). This TCR came from a man younger than 35 in good health. The CDR3 protein is CASSRDVGNTIYF. Written as DNA, the CDR3 is TGTGCCAGCAGTCGGGACGTTGGAAACACCATATATTTT.